Shown below are 21 T cell receptor beta chains from a single sample sequenced in a study of T-cell memory formation after mild COVID-19 (dated by TCRdb to the early 2020s). The library was generated by 5' RACE. Sequencing was carried out with an Illumina NovaSeq 6000. TCRdb reran the public reads through fastp at Q25 and MiXCR, keeping productive beta chains. When rows share a CDR3 protein, they turn into one entry using the most common DNA and genes. The sample profile shows about 250,000 distinct CDR3 sequences; less than 20% of them were found once. Approximately 3.4% of the sample is taken by the ten largest. Source material: PBMCs or a T cell subset sorted from them (not recorded which). The receptors were sampled from a man aged 18 to 30 who had mild COVID-19 (a few samples of this study predate the infection). The sample titles of this study are shuffled in the database, so cell type and time point are left out; the donor was told from shared clones.

This clonotype was recorded a few times. The chain carries TRBV12-3 or TRBV12-4 and TRBJ1-1; weak D call: TRBD1 (5 bases). CDR3 size: 13 residues. The V end was cut by 2 bases, the J end by 4 bases, with 8 bases between. The CDR3 coding sequence is TGTGCCAGCAGTTTAATGGGGGGCACTGAAGCTTTCTTT. Translated: CASSLMGGTEAFF.

The table lists this clonotype with a few counts. The chain carries TRBV5-1 and TRBJ2-2, with TRBD1 as a possible D gene (6 bases). V shed 4 bases and J shed 6 bases, with 13 bases lying between them. The CDR3 is 14 amino acids. Germline loops: CDR1 SGHRS, CDR2 YFSETQ. The CDR3 DNA reads as TGCGCCAGCAGCATCGACCCAGGGGCCGGGGAGCTGTTTTTT. As protein: CASSIDPGAGELFF. Full variable domain (outside the CDR3, taken from reference TRBV5-1 and TRBJ2-2): KAGVTQTPRYLIKTRGQQVTLSCSPISGHRSVSWYQQTPGQGLQFLFEYFSETQRNKGNFPGRFSGRQFSNSRSEMNVSTLELGDSALYLCASSIDPGAGELFFGEGSRLTVL.

The chain carries TRBV20-1 and TRBJ2-1; a possible D gene is TRBD1 (6 bases). The CDR3 covers 15 residues. Trimming removed 6 bases at V and 4 bases at J, with 19 bases between. Germline-derived CDR1 and CDR2 are DFQATT and SNEGSKA (reference sequence). The CDR3 region is CSAQRRDKGYNEQFF. The CDR3 nucleotides are TGCAGTGCCCAACGTCGGGACAAGGGATACAATGAGCAGTTCTTC.

The CDR3 loop reads CSARDGEGAGYGYTF. The CDR3 DNA reads as TGCAGTGCTAGAGATGGGGAGGGGGCCGGCTATGGCTACACCTTC. The chain joins TRBV20-1 to TRBJ1-2, with TRBD1 identical over 7 bases. Germline assignment: CDR1 DFQATT and CDR2 SNEGSKA (reference sequence). The CDR3 runs 15 residues. V lost 0 bases to trimming and J lost 4 bases; unmatched junction nucleotides: 8.

V gene TRBV29-1 combines with J gene TRBJ2-5; 11 bases match TRBD2. The CDR3 contains 19 residues. The V gene end was trimmed by 7 bases and the J gene end by 2 bases; junction bases not matched to a gene: 21. The V gene's germline CDR1 is SQVTM and CDR2 ANQGSEA. The DNA for the CDR3 is TGCAGCGCTCTTGGAAGGATTAGCGGGGGGGCACCGGGACAAGAGACCCAGTACTTC. Protein sequence: CSALGRISGGAPGQETQYF.

This clonotype was seen only a few times. V and J are TRBV6-5 and TRBJ2-2; D gene unclear. The germline V gene encodes CDR1 MNHEY and CDR2 SVGAGI. The CDR3 is 15 residues long. Trimming stripped 0 bases from V and 5 bases from J, with 10 bases between. The CDR3 sequence is CASSYSGLYTGELFF. The CDR3 coding sequence is TGTGCCAGCAGTTACTCCGGGCTGTATACCGGGGAGCTGTTTTTT.

This clonotype was detected only a few times. This chain connects TRBV5-1 to TRBJ2-1, with TRBD2 matching over 15 bases. J gave up 8 bases and V 3 bases, and 9 bases lay outside the gene matches. The germline V gene has CDR1 SGHRS and CDR2 YFSETQ. The CDR3 consists of 17 residues. The CDR3, as DNA: TGCGCCAGCAGCTCGGGACTAGCGGGGGGTATTCTACATGAGCAGTTCTTC. Protein: CASSSGLAGGILHEQFF.

This clonotype was seen repeatedly, ten times or more. This sequence joins TRBV7-9 and TRBJ1-1; D is unclear. The germline V gene has CDR1 SEHNR and CDR2 FQNEAQ (reference sequence). CDR3 length: 13 amino acids. The V and J ends lost 6 bases and 1 base respectively, with 9 bases between them. In DNA form, the CDR3 reads TGTGCCAGCAGATGGTCCGAGAACACTGAAGCTTTCTTT. Its protein is CASRWSENTEAFF.

The chain recombines TRBV4-3 with TRBJ2-3; 14 bases align to TRBD2. Germline values: CDR1 LGHNA, CDR2 YSLEER. The length of the CDR3 is 17 residues. V shed 1 base and J 4 bases; nucleotides not matched to a gene: 4. CDR3 in amino acids: CASSQGLAGGRADTQYF. The CDR3 nucleotides are TGCGCCAGCAGCCAAGGACTAGCGGGGGGGCGGGCAGATACGCAGTATTTT.

On this clonotype: An end of the junction differs from the germline gene, which may be a read error. The chain links TRBV7-3 to TRBJ1-6; TRBD1 matches at 7 bases. CDR1 and CDR2 from the germline V gene are SGHTA and FQGTGA. The CDR3 is 14 amino acids. The CDR3 loop is CAGSLGTANSPLHF. In DNA, the CDR3 is TGTGCCGGCAGCCTCGGGACAGCGAATTCACCCCTCCACTTT.

The CDR3 reads CSAQAWTDTQYF. CDR3 in DNA: TGCAGTGCCCAGGCCTGGACAGATACGCAGTATTTT. The chain employs TRBV20-1 and TRBJ2-3; unclear D gene. Trimming removed 6 bases at V and 3 bases at J, with 10 bases between. Germline V CDR1 and CDR2: DFQATT, SNEGSKA (reference sequence). The CDR3 loop spans 12 amino acids.

This clonotype has only one observation. This sequence joins TRBV3-1 and TRBJ1-1; D is possibly TRBD1 (6 bases). V shed 0 bases and J shed 11 bases, with 13 bases lying between them. The CDR3 has 13 residues. Germline-derived CDR1 and CDR2 are LGHDT and YNNKEL (reference sequence). The DNA of the CDR3 is TGTGCCAGCAGCCAAGACAGGGGTTGGAGCGCTTTCTTT. Translating gives CASSQDRGWSAFF.

In this sample, this clonotype turned up a few times. The chain has TRBV7-6 and TRBJ2-3; D remains ambiguous. The CDR3 extends over 14 amino acids. The germline V and J ends were trimmed by 4 bases and 2 bases, with 10 bases remaining between them. Per the germline V gene, CDR1 is SGHVS and CDR2 is FNYEAQ. This chain's CDR3 is CASSSDSYTDTQYF. The CDR3 DNA reads as TGTGCCAGCAGCTCAGACTCATACACAGATACGCAGTATTTT.

This clonotype has only a few counts. The rearrangement links TRBV5-4 to TRBJ2-2, with D maybe TRBD2 (5 bases). This CDR3 region has 14 residues. CDR1 SGHNT and CDR2 YYREEE come from the germline V gene (reference sequence). Trimming stripped 4 bases from V and 8 bases from J, with 15 bases between. The DNA of the CDR3 is TGTGCCAGCAGCATGAACCGGGATATAGGGGAGCTGTTTTTT. This gives the protein CASSMNRDIGELFF.

This clonotype was detected only a few times. The chain recombines TRBV6-5 with TRBJ2-4, with 7 bases that match TRBD1. V shed 7 bases and J 3 bases; nucleotides not matched to a gene: 9. CDR3 size: 15 residues. The V gene's germline CDR1 is MNHEY and CDR2 SVGAGI. This CDR3 reads CASTEQGSGKNIQYF. The CDR3 DNA reads TGTGCCAGCACCGAACAGGGGTCGGGCAAAAACATTCAGTACTTC.

This clonotype was counted a few times. The chain joins TRBV19 to TRBJ1-1; 8 bases agree with TRBD1. Trimming took 6 bases from V and 1 from J; bases not matched to a gene: 10. The CDR3 spans 16 residues. CDR1 is LNHDA, CDR2 SQIVND, per germline (reference sequence). The CDR3 region is CASSRPPGQGNTEAFF. In nucleotides, the CDR3 is TGTGCCAGTAGCCGACCGCCCGGACAGGGGAACACTGAAGCTTTCTTT.

This clonotype was detected only a few times. The chain combines TRBV5-1 with TRBJ1-1, with a tentative D call TRBD1 (6 bases). CDR1 SGHRS and CDR2 YFSETQ come from the germline V gene. This CDR3 is built from 17 residues. Trimming cost V 1 base and J 0 bases, with 16 bases left between them. The CDR3 sequence: CASSLWVQGSLNTEAFF. The CDR3 nucleotides are TGCGCCAGCAGCTTGTGGGTACAGGGCTCACTGAACACTGAAGCTTTCTTT.

This clonotype was counted a few times. The V call is TRBV5-1, the J call TRBJ2-3, with D possibly matching TRBD2 (6 bases). Germline values: CDR1 SGHRS, CDR2 YFSETQ. The CDR3 extends over 13 amino acids. The ends were cut back, 6 bases at V and 0 bases at J, with 8 bases in the middle. In DNA, the CDR3 is TGCGCCAGCACGGCGGGGAGCACAGATACGCAGTATTTT. Its protein product is CASTAGSTDTQYF.

The CDR3 loop is CSAPDKTNEQFF. The CDR3 nucleotides are TGCAGTGCTCCGGACAAAACCAATGAGCAGTTCTTC. The chain has TRBV20-1 and TRBJ2-1, with D maybe TRBD1 (5 bases). The CDR3 length is 12 residues. Germline V gives CDR1 DFQATT, CDR2 SNEGSKA (reference sequence). V lost 5 bases and J 6 bases, leaving 11 bases between the germline ends.

The chain has TRBV6-5 and TRBJ2-7; no clear D gene. This CDR3 contains 14 residues. Germline CDR1 and CDR2: MNHEY and SVGAGI. Trimming removed 4 bases from V and 2 bases from J, with 12 bases in between. The CDR3 region is CASSFSRLTYEQYF. CDR3 in DNA: TGTGCCAGCAGTTTTTCCAGACTCACCTACGAGCAGTACTTC.

This clonotype was counted only a few times. The genes are TRBV4-2 and TRBJ2-5; 7 bases agree with TRBD1. V was clipped by 7 bases and J by 0 bases; unmatched bases: 11. The CDR3 consists of 16 residues. Looked up from germline, CDR1 is LGHNA and CDR2 is YNFKEQ. CDR3 bases: TGTGCCAGCACCACCGGGACAGCAAACAACCAAGAGACCCAGTACTTC. Translated: CASTTGTANNQETQYF.